This TCR beta chain originates from a study of radiotherapy plus CTLA-4 blockade in lung cancer (dated by TCRdb to between 2017 and 2018). Study-level background: Objective responses were observed in approximately 18% of enrolled patients, and disease control was achieved in less than 40%.

In this study, focal radiation therapy paired with CTLA-4 blockade (ipilimumab) was tested in patients who had chemo-refractory metastatic non-small-cell lung cancer. Library preparation used the immunoSEQ multiplex PCR assay. The clones in this table, taken by TCRdb from immuneACCESS, are in-frame only. Not every clone is retained; where verified, under half of the shortfall comes from an unresolved V gene, and the cause of the rest is unknown. The sample yields about 51,000 clones; roughly 80% were counted once. The ten largest clonotypes hold 7.5% to 9.5% of the sample. At the junction V is shortened by 0 bases and J by 7 bases; bases outside the gene matches: 3. Based on the germline V gene, the CDR1 and CDR2 sequences are SGDLS and YYNGEE. From the cysteine through the phenylalanine, the CDR3 covers 14 amino acids. The entry retains the CDR3 DNA only, 42 bases that are in frame from base 1. To note about this clone: Its specific antigen is unknown. No base qualities exist here, and no much larger clone lies one base off it.

Paper-wide results and their limitations: TCR clones derived from tumors expanded in peripheral blood after treatment with radiotherapy and ipilimumab. The strongest predictors of response were reported to be early dynamic shifts in blood T cell clones along with a rise in serum interferon-beta following radiation.

The material sequenced was peripheral blood, taken from a patient treated with radiotherapy plus ipilimumab. In this chain, TRBV9 is recombined with TRBJ1-5, and TRBD1 matches 8 of the central bases. This TCR was sampled from a human donor with non-small cell lung cancer who had a complete response to radiotherapy plus ipilimumab. This receptor has the CDR3 CASSVGSGGQPQHF. The DNA sequence is given as TGTGCCAGCAGCGTAGGGTCAGGGGGCCAGCCCCAGCATTTT.